This TCR beta chain comes out of a study of molecular identifiers for immune sequencing clone quantification (dated by TCRdb to the late 2010s). As for the study more broadly: For a replicate experiment, the RNA from either approximately 20,000 or 100,000 naive CD8 T cells was divided into five aliquots, and four of those aliquots went on to sequencing. This methods study benchmarked molecular-identifier clustering-based TCR repertoire sequencing (MIDCIRS) and TCR RNA copy counting, using CD8 T cells to do so.

Libraries of naive CD8 T cells were built from around 20,000 to 1,000,000 sorted cells, with 10%, 30% or 50% of the purified RNA used. Naive CD8 T cells were FACS-sorted as CD8+CD4-CCR7+CD45RA+ on a BD FACSAria II into RLT Plus buffer. To test detection sensitivity, Jurkat RNA equal to some 11 TCR copies was added to samples of roughly 18,000-1,100,000 naive CD8 T cells. CD8 T cells were enriched using RosetteSep CD8+ T Cell Enrichment Cocktail and Ficoll-Paque, and the enriched cells then underwent ACK red cell lysis. Preparation of the library involved PCR. TCRdb lists the instrument as NextSeq 500. Bulk TCR libraries were made following a previously described method, with the TCR primers given in Table S5. Total RNA was purified with the Qiagen AllPrep DNA/RNA kit. Reads from multiple sequencing runs of the same library were pooled before analysis. The authors' pipeline ran thus. Reads were retained only if an exact TCR constant sequence was present, and the retained reads were trimmed to 150 nt and grouped according to their 12-nt molecular barcodes. Within each barcode group, reads were sub-clustered at a 15% Levenshtein threshold, and quality-weighted consensus sequences were built per RNA molecule. Non-functional sequences were filtered out, along with any lower-count sequence sitting one edit away from another sequence. Barcode sub-clusters with fewer than 20% of the maximum read count were removed, based on fitting two negative binomial distributions. In-frame beta chains were kept once TCRdb had trimmed the public reads at Q25 with fastp and called clones with MiXCR. Here each entry gathers all rows of one CDR3 protein and keeps the most common genes and DNA. Clone size and V and J calls follow TCRdb, not the original study. For this sample the table gives about 500,000 distinct CDR3 sequences, of which less than 30% were detected only once. The ten largest clones add up to roughly 0.77% of the sample.

Study-wide conclusions, independent of this receptor: Even against a background of one million naive CD8 T cells, spiked-in Jurkat TCR RNA amounting to a single cell's worth was reported to be detectable. Highly expanded clone sizes could be underestimated if identical TCR molecules share a barcode. Modeling estimated about three recovered TCR RNA copies per cell, compared with approximately 10 by digital PCR, which implies about 32% capture efficiency. Naive libraries contained spiked-in Jurkat TCR RNA (roughly ten copies' worth), which is not part of the donor repertoire. Without barcode sub-clustering, chimeric consensus sequences inflated TCR diversity; chimeras reached as high as 47%. In CMV-specific effector cells, clones with more than 20 RNA copies accounted for over 99% of molecules, whereas in naive cells such clones accounted for under 1%.

The CDR1 and CDR2 encoded by the germline V gene are ENHRY and SYGVKD. The cysteine opens and the phenylalanine closes a CDR3 of 17 amino acids. Of all the DNA, just the CDR3 is kept, 51 bases in frame from base 1. Trimming removed 3 bases from V and 4 bases from J, leaving 19 bases between the germline ends. This clonotype turned up a few times. Its antigen specificity is not known. No quality values exist for individual bases; no much larger clone is one base distant. The source is a human donor in good health. Some libraries in this study had Jurkat cell RNA spiked in. The sample consisted of naive CD8+ T cells from blood, with Jurkat cell RNA spiked in. The cell subset or site label, read with the paper, signifies: FACS-sorted CD8+CD4-CCR7+CD45RA+ naive T cells. The V and J genes are TRBV10-3 and TRBJ2-1; a confident D gene designation cannot be given. The DNA is TGTGCCATCAGTGACCCCGTGGGCTATATTTCTTACAATGAGCAGTTCTTC. Its translation is CAISDPVGYISYNEQFF.